This T cell receptor (beta chain) stems from a study of T cell repertoires in cytomegalovirus infection. Study summary: Evidence of both CMV infection and a matching HLA type came from public TCR beta signatures.

TCRdb re-called the reads through MiXCR, storing one row per CDR3 protein. Of about 160,000 distinct CDR3 sequences listed, roughly 15% are singletons. The CDR3 is made up of 15 amino acids. Germline V gives CDR1 SEHNR, CDR2 FQNEAQ (reference sequence). Trimming took off 4 bases at V and 0 bases at J, with 12 bases between the two ends. General study results and limits: Clonotypes of TCR beta that were HLA-C-restricted and CMV-specific dominated the ex vivo response. Pooled public TCR beta family frequency picked out CMV carriers with the relevant HLA.

This clonotype was seen a handful of times. Its antigen is not identified. The receptor's source is a human donor in good health (CMV status not recorded). Some clones in this sample may be carry-over from other donors' samples. This sequence joins TRBV7-9 and TRBJ1-1; D may be TRBD1 (5 bases). Material: CD8+ T cells from PBMCs. The CDR3 here is CASSSLDTVNTEAFF. CDR3 in DNA: TGTGCCAGCAGCTCGCTGGACACGGTGAACACTGAAGCTTTCTTT.